These T cell receptor beta chains were read from a single sample in a study of CD8 T cells in ankylosing spondylitis. Each CDR3 protein is one row after TCRdb ran MiXCR on the 5' RACE reads. The sample holds hundreds of thousands of distinct CDR3 sequences, approximately 11% seen once. Specimen: blood, either unsorted or a sorted T cell fraction (not recorded which). These TCRs come from a male donor with ankylosing spondylitis. CDR3s include the opening cysteine and the closing phenylalanine or tryptophan. D genes are given only for firm matches. The size field is filled for only some rows; it gives once, few, many or a size class.

V	J	D	size	CDR3	DNA
TRBV20-1	TRBJ2-5	.	.	CSARLLRVSWSIQETQYF	TGCAGTGCTAGGTTACTCAGGGTCAGCTGGTCCATCCAAGAGACCCAGTACTTC
TRBV29-1	TRBJ2-1	.	many	CSVGGNAFNEQFF	TGCAGCGTTGGCGGGAATGCCTTCAATGAGCAGTTCTTC
TRBV5-6	TRBJ2-7	.	.	CASSLWTAEQYF	TGTGCCAGCAGCCTGTGGACCGCCGAGCAGTACTTC
TRBV5-1	TRBJ2-1	.	many	CASSFGQGNEQFF	TGCGCCAGCAGCTTCGGGCAGGGCAATGAGCAGTTCTTC
TRBV5-1	TRBJ1-1	.	many	CASSLGGRDTEAFF	TGCGCCAGCAGCTTGGGAGGGAGAGACACTGAAGCTTTCTTT
TRBV7-9	TRBJ2-5	.	many	CASSLASALETQYF	TGTGCCAGCAGCTTAGCCTCAGCTTTGGAGACCCAGTACTTC
TRBV7-9	TRBJ2-1	.	.	CASSLYVPPAAYNEQFF	TGTGCCAGCAGCTTATATGTCCCCCCGGCCGCCTACAATGAGCAGTTCTTC
TRBV12-3/TRBV12-4	TRBJ2-6	.	many	CASRTSGANVLTF	TGTGCCAGCAGGACTTCTGGGGCCAACGTCCTGACTTTC
TRBV12-3/TRBV12-4	TRBJ1-5	.	.	CASSQGYRDNQPQHF	TGTGCCAGCAGCCAGGGGTACAGGGACAATCAGCCCCAGCATTTT
TRBV5-1	TRBJ2-2	.	.	CASSAKTNTGELFF	TGCGCCAGCAGCGCCAAAACGAACACCGGGGAGCTGTTTTTT
TRBV2	TRBJ2-1	.	.	CASTPWAGEQFF	TGTGCCAGCACCCCTTGGGCTGGTGAGCAGTTCTTC
TRBV30	TRBJ1-2	.	many	CAWEKRTVSF	TGTGCCTGGGAAAAAAGGACAGTATCCTTC
TRBV20-1	TRBJ1-2	.	.	CSAKVQGLSGYGYTF	TGCAGTGCAAAAGTCCAGGGTTTATCGGGCTATGGCTACACCTTC
TRBV20-1	TRBJ2-7	TRBD2	few	CSARAASGSYEQYF	TGCAGTGCTAGAGCGGCTAGCGGATCCTACGAGCAGTACTTC
TRBV3-1	TRBJ1-4	.	.	CASSRRQSEKLFF	TGTGCCAGCAGCCGACGACAGAGTGAAAAACTGTTTTTT
TRBV12-3/TRBV12-4	TRBJ1-4	TRBD1	few	CASSPSGGRNEKLFF	TGTGCCAGCAGTCCATCAGGGGGCCGAAATGAAAAACTGTTTTTT
TRBV10-2	TRBJ2-7	.	few	CASTHPSGTNEQYF	TGCGCCAGCACTCACCCTTCGGGTACAAACGAGCAGTACTTC
TRBV5-1	TRBJ2-7	TRBD2	.	CASSLTPGLAYEQYF	TGCGCCAGCAGCTTGACTCCGGGACTAGCTTACGAGCAGTACTTC
TRBV5-1	TRBJ2-3	.	many	CASSLGQTSDTQYF	TGCGCCAGCAGCCTCGGACAGACCTCGGATACGCAGTATTTT
TRBV29-1	TRBJ1-4	TRBD1	few	CSATNRDRDEKLFF	TGCAGCGCGACTAACCGGGACAGGGATGAAAAACTGTTTTTT
TRBV3-1	TRBJ2-1	TRBD2	many	CASSQPGTSGRGHEQFF	TGTGCCAGCAGCCAACCCGGGACTAGCGGGAGGGGCCATGAGCAGTTCTTC
TRBV20-1	TRBJ1-6	TRBD1	few	CSATAGQYNSPLHF	TGCAGTGCTACTGCGGGACAGTATAATTCACCCCTCCACTTT
TRBV9	TRBJ2-3	TRBD1	.	CASSARTGASADTQYF	TGTGCCAGCAGCGCGAGGACAGGGGCATCGGCAGATACGCAGTATTTT
TRBV4-2	TRBJ2-3	TRBD2	few	CASSQGARAGVGDTQYF	TGTGCCAGCAGCCAAGGCGCCCGGGCGGGAGTAGGTGATACGCAGTATTTT
TRBV20-1	TRBJ1-4	TRBD1	few	CSASDRGDEKLFF	TGCAGTGCTTCCGACAGGGGGGATGAAAAACTGTTTTTT
TRBV5-1	TRBJ1-1	.	few	CASGQQGMNTEAFF	TGCGCCAGCGGCCAACAGGGTATGAACACTGAAGCTTTCTTT
TRBV28	TRBJ1-4	.	few	CASNPRGGVNNEKLFF	TGTGCCAGCAATCCCCGGGGAGGGGTTAATAATGAAAAACTGTTTTTT
TRBV3-1	TRBJ2-4	TRBD2	.	CASSQRGTSDNIQYF	TGTGCCAGCAGCCAGCGAGGGACTAGCGATAACATTCAGTACTTC